This T cell receptor beta chain originates from a study of type 1 and type 2 diabetes patients. For the study at large: CD4+ or CD8+ T cells were positively selected from PBMCs with microbeads.

V gave up 0 bases and J gave up 2 bases, with 10 bases separating them. The CDR3 spans 14 residues. The germline V gene has CDR1 DFQATT and CDR2 SNEGSKA (reference sequence). Genomic DNA was the PCR template. A primer set of 30 forward and 13 reverse primers amplified the CDR3. MiXCR was run by TCRdb on the multiplex PCR reads, yielding one entry per CDR3 protein. The data hold a few hundred thousand distinct CDR3 sequences, with roughly 50% observed a single time. Roughly 9.8 milliliters of peripheral blood were collected from each participant. Study-wide results and caveats: Type 2 diabetes and control V and J usage correlated highly, about 0.97. With limited T2D and control samples, some T1D-only expanded clones may not be T1D-specific.

This clonotype appeared a few times. Its antigen is currently unknown. This TCR came from a man between 18 and 35 years old with type 2 diabetes. Input material: peripheral blood mononuclear cells (PBMCs). This chain links TRBV20-1 with TRBJ2-5; D call uncertain. CDR3 DNA: TGCAGTGCTAGAGATGCCGCTATACAAGAGACCCAGTACTTC. Protein sequence: CSARDAAIQETQYF.